A few counts support the clone carrying this TCR beta chain. Its specificity is unknown. Addition of a universal primer site occurred through template switching, and cDNA carried unique molecular identifiers. In TCRdb, the 5' RACE reads were re-called with MiXCR into one record per CDR3 protein. This sample has some 230,000 distinct CDR3 sequences, with 5% to 7% found just once. These data originate in a study of identical twins. Study results and caveats: Twin pairs had excess sharing that was weaker in beta out-of-frame sequences.

V was shortened by 3 bases and J by 5 bases, with 18 bases between the two germline ends. The germline V gene encodes CDR1 SGDLS and CDR2 YYNGEE. CDR3 length: 15 amino acids. The same specimen was also included in a second study, on T cells expressing NK-cell markers. That work states: The study sequenced eight donors, seven HCMV-seropositive and one seronegative. Topping the CD3+CD56-NKG2C+ fraction as well were these clonotypes, in a few donors.

Sequenced sample: CD8+ T cells sorted from blood. The chain employs TRBV9 and TRBJ2-7; perhaps TRBD1 as D (6 bases). The sequence was obtained from a woman aged 18-35 years in good health. CDR3 DNA: TGTGCCAGCAGCGCCCCAACAGGGACATCCCACGAGCAGTACTTC. As protein: CASSAPTGTSHEQYF.